Shown below are 10 T cell receptor beta chains from a single sample sequenced in a study of T-cell reconstitution after alpha-beta-depleted transplantation in children. TCRbeta library construction was performed incorporating unique molecular identifiers. In TCRdb, the PCR reads were re-called with MiXCR into one record per CDR3 protein. The sample lists about 500,000 distinct CDR3 sequences; 30% to 35% were seen once. The sequencing here drew on PBMCs from the stem cell graft donor, taken from the stem cell graft. All receptors derive from a human donor who donated a stem cell graft to a child with aplastic anemia.

This clonotype was observed a few times. The chain combines TRBV30 with TRBJ2-1; TRBD2 matches 8 bases. Germline V gene data show CDR1 as GTSNPN and CDR2 as SVGIG (reference sequence). Unmatched junction bases numbered 11, after V lost 1 base and J lost 9 bases. The CDR3 is made up of 15 amino acids. DNA for the CDR3: TGTGCCTGGAGTGGTCCGGGACTAGGGAGGGGTGAGCAGTTCTTC. Its translation: CAWSGPGLGRGEQFF.

This clonotype was counted many times. The CDR3 is CSVRELTYNEQFF. CDR3 nucleotides: TGCAGCGTCCGGGAGTTAACCTACAATGAGCAGTTCTTC. This chain links TRBV29-1 with TRBJ2-1; maybe TRBD2 (6 bases). The germline CDR1 and CDR2 sequences are SQVTM and ANQGSEA. V lost 6 bases and J 2 bases, leaving 11 bases between the germline ends. CDR3 length: 13 residues.

CDR3 loop: CASRQDLYGYTF. In nucleotides, the CDR3 is TGTGCCAGCAGACAGGATCTCTATGGCTACACCTTC. The rearrangement joins TRBV2 to TRBJ1-2, with a weak D call TRBD1 (5 bases). V was cut by 6 bases and J by 4 bases, with 9 bases left in between. The CDR3 is 12 residues long. Per germline, CDR1 SNHLY and CDR2 FYNNEI.

This chain links TRBV20-1 with TRBJ2-3, with D possibly matching TRBD2 (5 bases). Germline-derived CDR1 and CDR2 are DFQATT and SNEGSKA (reference sequence). The ends were cut back, 5 bases at V and 4 bases at J, with 19 bases in the middle. CDR3 length: 15 amino acids. The CDR3 DNA sequence: TGCAGTGCTGATCGGGAAGGAAAGAAACCAGATACGCAGTATTTT. Protein: CSADREGKKPDTQYF.

This chain uses TRBV4-1 with TRBJ2-7, with D perhaps assigned TRBD1 or TRBD2 (6 bases each). The germline V gene has CDR1 MGHRA and CDR2 YSYEKL. The CDR3 sequence is 16 residues long. V was cut by 0 bases and J by 0 bases, with 12 bases left in between. In nucleotides, the CDR3 is TGCGCCAGCAGCCAAGATACAGGAGGGGGCTCCTACGAGCAGTACTTC. Its translation is CASSQDTGGGSYEQYF.

The chain combines TRBV20-1 with TRBJ1-1; weak D call: TRBD1 (6 bases). V shed 0 bases and J shed 8 bases, with 25 bases lying between them. Germline V CDR1 and CDR2: DFQATT, SNEGSKA (reference sequence). The CDR3 covers 17 residues. In nucleotides, the CDR3 is TGCAGTGCTAGAGAGTCTTGGGTTTTGGGGGGCTCGAGGGAAGCTTTCTTT. This codes for CSARESWVLGGSREAFF.

The gene calls are TRBV6-1 and TRBJ2-2; D remains unclear. The V end lost 5 bases, the J end lost 5 bases, and 15 bases lay between the germline ends. The CDR3 runs to 15 residues. Germline lookup yields CDR1 MNHNS and CDR2 SASEGT. CDR3 region: CASSLDAKYTGELFF. Here the CDR3 DNA reads TGTGCCAGCAGTCTGGACGCTAAGTATACCGGGGAGCTGTTTTTT.

This clonotype has just a few counts. The gene calls are TRBV27 and TRBJ2-7, with a possible D match to TRBD2 (6 bases). Trimming cost V 5 bases and J 7 bases, with 15 bases left between them. Germline CDR1 MNHEY, CDR2 SMNVEV (reference sequence). The CDR3 totals 13 residues. In DNA, the CDR3 is TGTGCCAGCAGTCCAACGGGACTTATGGAGCAGTACGTC. It is translated as CASSPTGLMEQYV.

This clonotype was observed a handful of times. The V and J genes are TRBV5-6 and TRBJ2-2; the D call may be TRBD1 or TRBD2 (5 bases each). Germline values: CDR1 SGHDT, CDR2 YYEEEE. The length of the CDR3 is 15 residues. With 4 bases removed from V and 7 bases from J, the gap between germline ends came to 17 bases. The CDR3 loop reads CASSPTGGYSGELFF. Written as DNA, the CDR3 is TGTGCCAGCAGCCCGACTGGGGGATACAGCGGGGAGCTGTTTTTT.

The rearrangement joins TRBV5-1 to TRBJ2-1; D might be TRBD1 or TRBD2, each matching 5 bases. Germline V lookup: CDR1 SGHRS, CDR2 YFSETQ. V was pared by 5 bases and J by 0 bases, with 12 bases between. This CDR3 has 15 amino acids. CDR3 coding DNA: TGCGCCAGCAGTTCGTGGGGGAGCTCCTACAATGAGCAGTTCTTC. Amino acids: CASSSWGSSYNEQFF.